The 8 T cell receptor beta chains below come from one sample, sequenced in a study of shared T cell receptors in the human thymus. The table came from immunoSEQ multiplex PCR; TCRdb's copy has only in-frame clones and leaves some out. The data show 550,000 to 800,000 clones, 80% to 90% seen once. This sample was shared with a second study, whose subject was human thymus T cells.

Sequencing was performed on thymocytes. The receptors come from a girl in the first two years of life with a congenital heart defect.

CDR3 region: CASSPDTRTNYGYTF. The DNA of the CDR3 is TGTGCCAGCTCACCAGACACCAGAACTAACTATGGCTACACCTTC. The chain is built from TRBV18 and TRBJ1-2; D remains unclear. Trimming removed 2 bases at V and 0 bases at J, with 10 bases between. CDR1 is KGHSH, CDR2 LQKENI, per germline. This CDR3 contains 15 residues.

The genes are TRBV5-1 and TRBJ1-2, with unresolved D. This CDR3 has 15 amino acids. Deletions cut 0 bases from V and 4 bases from J, with 13 bases between. Germline V gene sequence: CDR1 SGHRS, CDR2 YFSETQ. CDR3 DNA sequence: TGCGCCAGCAGCTTGGCCCAGCGTGTGGGCTATGGCTACACCTTC. Translation gives CASSLAQRVGYGYTF.

This chain uses TRBV5-1 with TRBJ1-6; D not certain. The CDR3 has 15 residues. Per germline, CDR1 SGHRS and CDR2 YFSETQ. With 2 bases removed from V and 7 bases from J, the gap between germline ends came to 13 bases. The DNA of the CDR3 is TGCGCCAGCAGCTTTTCCGGAACAGCAAATTCACCCCTCCACTTT. Its protein is CASSFSGTANSPLHF. Together with reference TRBV5-1 and TRBJ1-6, the CDR3 gives the full variable domain: KAGVTQTPRYLIKTRGQQVTLSCSPISGHRSVSWYQQTPGQGLQFLFEYFSETQRNKGNFPGRFSGRQFSNSRSEMNVSTLELGDSALYLCASSFSGTANSPLHFGNGTRLTVT.

This clone was observed a handful of times. V is TRBV29-1 and J is TRBJ1-2; 9 bases are shared with TRBD1. The CDR3 runs to 14 residues. Germline-derived CDR1 and CDR2 are SQVTM and ANQGSEA. The trim removed 2 bases at V and 7 bases at J, leaving 8 bases unmatched. CDR3 sequence reads: CSVELVDRGIGYTF. DNA for the CDR3: TGCAGCGTTGAATTGGTTGACAGGGGGATTGGCTACACCTTC.

This clone was recorded only once. V gene TRBV5-1 combines with J gene TRBJ2-7; 15 positions match TRBD2. CDR1 SGHRS and CDR2 YFSETQ come from the germline V gene. Trimming removed 0 bases from V and 0 bases from J; junction bases left unmatched: 7. This CDR3 region has 19 residues. CDR3 amino acids: CASSLGPGLAGGFSYEQYF. In DNA, the CDR3 is TGCGCCAGCAGCTTGGGGCCGGGACTAGCGGGGGGATTCTCCTACGAGCAGTACTTC.

V gene TRBV5-4 combines with J gene TRBJ2-3; 7 bases fit TRBD2. The CDR3 totals 16 residues. Trimming took 1 base from V and 1 from J; bases not matched to a gene: 6. From germline, CDR1 is SGHNT and CDR2 YYREEE (reference sequence). CDR3 nucleotides: TGTGCCAGCAGCTTGCCTATGGCGGGGGGCACAGATACGCAGTATTTT. The encoded protein is CASSLPMAGGTDTQYF.

This clone was recorded a few times. This chain connects TRBV28 to TRBJ1-2; 9 nucleotides align to TRBD1. V lost 5 bases and J lost 2; bases outside the gene matches: 9. The CDR3 length is 16 residues. Looked up from germline, CDR1 is MDHEN and CDR2 is SYDVKM. CDR3: CASSPGQGVSNYGYTF. The CDR3, as DNA: TGTGCCAGCAGTCCGGGACAGGGAGTTTCGAACTATGGCTACACCTTC.

The chain carries TRBV5-5 and TRBJ1-1; D unresolved. There are 13 residues in the CDR3. The germline gives CDR1 SGHKS, CDR2 YYEKEE (reference sequence). The V gene lost 4 bases and the J gene lost 0 bases, with 7 bases spanning the gap. CDR3 protein: CASSIGVNTEAFF. CDR3 coding DNA: TGTGCCAGCAGCATCGGAGTGAACACTGAAGCTTTCTTT. Full variable domain (outside the CDR3, taken from reference TRBV5-5 and TRBJ1-1): DAGVTQSPTHLIKTRGQQVTLRCSPISGHKSVSWYQQVLGQGPQFIFQYYEKEERGRGNFPDRFSARQFPNYSSELNVNALLLGDSALYLCASSIGVNTEAFFGQGTRLTVV.